The TCR beta chain under discussion was sequenced for a study of cytotoxic CD8 clonotypes in ibrutinib-treated CLL. Method: immunoSEQ multiplex PCR; TCRdb's copy keeps in-frame clones and lacks some. This sample yields hundreds of thousands of clones, of which under 80% are seen a single time; approximately 15% belongs to the top ten. Germline-derived CDR1 and CDR2 are GTSNPN and SVGIG (reference sequence). Trimming took off 2 bases at V and 6 bases at J, with 11 bases between the two ends. The CDR3 length is 13 residues. The clonotype originates from a human donor with chronic lymphocytic leukemia. V usage is TRBV30 and J usage is TRBJ1-5; unclear D gene. The sample consisted of PBMCs, taken after 24 months of ibrutinib treatment. The CDR3 region has the DNA TGTGCCTGGAGTCGTGAAAATGGTCAGCCCCAGCATTTT. Translated: CAWSRENGQPQHF.